Listed here are 22 T cell receptor beta chains from one sample, sequenced in a study of blood T cell repertoires in COVID-19. This table comes from immunoSEQ multiplex PCR, and its TCRdb copy is limited to in-frame clones, with some not included. The sample lists some 350,000 clones, roughly nine tenths occurring once. The sample comprised PBMCs or T cells enriched from blood (not recorded which). The receptors were sampled from a young man who had recovered from COVID-19.

This sequence joins TRBV7-6 and TRBJ2-5; 8 nucleotides align to TRBD1. Germline CDR1 is SGHVS and CDR2 is FNYEAQ. The CDR3 has 16 residues. With 5 bases clipped from V and 4 bases from J, the junction kept 12 bases outside the gene matches. The CDR3 protein is CASSLMTGALRETQYF. The CDR3 DNA reads TGTGCCAGCAGCCTTATGACAGGGGCGTTACGAGAGACCCAGTACTTC.

This chain connects TRBV19 to TRBJ1-2; a possible D gene is TRBD1 (6 bases). The germline CDR1 and CDR2 sequences are LNHDA and SQIVND (reference sequence). The CDR3 has 14 residues. The V end lost 2 bases, the J end lost 6 bases, and 13 bases lay between the germline ends. The CDR3 nucleotides read TGTGCCAGTAGTATACCGTCACAGGGCAATGGCTACACCTTC. Translating it yields CASSIPSQGNGYTF.

V and J are TRBV4-1 and TRBJ2-2; the D is unclear. This CDR3 has 15 residues. The ends were cut back, 4 bases at V and 4 bases at J, with 13 bases in the middle. Looked up from germline, CDR1 is MGHRA and CDR2 is YSYEKL. The chain's CDR3 is CASSLGSYPTGELFF. DNA for the CDR3: TGCGCCAGCAGCCTCGGGTCCTACCCCACCGGGGAGCTGTTTTTT.

The chain couples TRBV5-8 to TRBJ2-5, with 7 bases identical to TRBD2. V gave up 7 bases and J gave up 1 base; unmatched junction bases: 7. The CDR3 consists of 14 residues. Germline V CDR1 and CDR2: SGHTS, YDEGEE. In nucleotides, the CDR3 is TGTGCCAGCCGCCAACTAGCGAGCCAAGAGACCCAGTACTTC. Encoded protein: CASRQLASQETQYF.

The chain recombines TRBV2 with TRBJ2-3; TRBD2 matches 12 bases. The CDR3 extends over 18 amino acids. The germline V gene has CDR1 SNHLY and CDR2 FYNNEI. V shed 2 bases, J shed 0 bases, and the junction held 6 bases outside the gene matches. This chain's CDR3 is CASSEYLAGGPSTDTQYF. The CDR3 DNA reads TGTGCCAGCAGTGAATACCTAGCGGGAGGGCCTAGCACAGATACGCAGTATTTT.

V gene TRBV28 combines with J gene TRBJ1-4; D not certain. With 10 bases removed from V and 0 bases from J, the gap between germline ends came to 9 bases. The germline V gene encodes CDR1 MDHEN and CDR2 SYDVKM. This CDR3 region has 13 residues. CDR3 sequence reads: CATTAATNEKLFF. In DNA form, the CDR3 reads TGTGCCACTACAGCTGCAACTAATGAAAAACTGTTTTTT. The variable domain in full, completed from reference TRBV28 and TRBJ1-4, reads DVKVTQSSRYLVKRTGEKVFLECVQDMDHENMFWYRQDPGLGLRLIYFSYDVKMKEKGDIPEGYSVSREKKERFSLILESASTNQTSMYLCATTAATNEKLFFGSGTQLSVL.

CDR3 in DNA: TGTGCCAGTAGTATCGGGACTAGCGGGAGTAACGAGCAGTACTTC. Translation: CASSIGTSGSNEQYF. V is TRBV19 and J is TRBJ2-7, with 14 nucleotides matching TRBD2. From germline, CDR1 is LNHDA and CDR2 SQIVND (reference sequence). The CDR3 is made up of 15 amino acids. J gave up 5 bases and V 3 bases, and 3 bases lay outside the gene matches.

The V gene is TRBV5-1, the J gene TRBJ1-5, with D hard to call. The CDR3 is 13 residues long. The germline gives CDR1 SGHRS, CDR2 YFSETQ. V lost 6 bases to trimming and J lost 2 bases, with 9 bases between them. The CDR3 protein is CASTRRGNQPQHF. Here the CDR3 DNA reads TGCGCCAGCACTCGGAGGGGCAATCAGCCCCAGCATTTT.

On this clone: Other DNA sequences in this sample translate to the same CDR3. V and J are TRBV6-1 and TRBJ1-4, with a tentative D call TRBD1 (5 bases). V was trimmed by 3 bases and J by 5 bases, leaving 16 bases between them. CDR1 is MNHNS and CDR2 is SASEGT in the germline V gene. This CDR3 is built from 16 residues. As DNA, the CDR3 is TGTGCCAGCAGTGAGAGTAAAGGGACTGCAAATGAAAAACTGTTTTTT. Translating it yields CASSESKGTANEKLFF.

V usage is TRBV18 and J usage is TRBJ2-3; 7 positions agree with TRBD1. The CDR3 is 14 residues long. V dropped 3 bases and J dropped 5; count of bases not matched to a gene: 5. CDR1 and CDR2 (germline): KGHSH, LQKENI. CDR3 in DNA: TGTGCCAGCTCACCGAACAGGGGAGTAGATACGCAGTATTTT. Translated, it gives CASSPNRGVDTQYF.

Here the CDR3 reads CASSWERDPSYEQYF. For the CDR3, the DNA is TGTGCCAGCAGCTGGGAGCGGGACCCTTCCTACGAGCAGTACTTC. This chain joins TRBV5-4 and TRBJ2-7; 7 bases map to TRBD2. J was trimmed by 1 base and V by 3 bases; bases with no gene match: 7. Germline CDR1 and CDR2: SGHNT and YYREEE (reference sequence). The CDR3 sequence is 15 residues long.

This sequence joins TRBV9 and TRBJ2-5, with D maybe TRBD2 (6 bases). V lost 0 bases and J lost 7, with 7 bases in between. CDR3 length: 12 residues. Looked up from germline, CDR1 is SGDLS and CDR2 is YYNGEE. The CDR3 loop is CASSVAGGTQYF. CDR3 coding DNA: TGTGCCAGCAGCGTAGCCGGGGGGACCCAGTACTTC.

The rearrangement links TRBV3-1 (or the pseudogene TRBV3-2) to TRBJ1-1; D is unclear. V was clipped by 0 bases and J by 1 base, with 24 bases between them. The CDR3 sequence is 20 residues long. Germline-derived CDR1 and CDR2 are LGHDT and YNNKEL (reference sequence). CDR3: CASSQEGGTDRILRNTEAFF. The CDR3 region has the DNA TGTGCCAGCAGCCAAGAAGGTGGAACAGATCGGATTCTTAGGAACACTGAAGCTTTCTTT.

This clone was recorded only once. This sequence joins TRBV6-5 and TRBJ1-6; 7 nucleotides match TRBD1. The CDR3 contains 14 residues. The ends lost 10 bases at V and 4 bases at J; junction bases unmatched: 7. The germline V gene encodes CDR1 MNHEY and CDR2 SVGAGI. CDR3 protein: CAIEPGQYNSPLHF. DNA for the CDR3: TGTGCCATCGAACCGGGACAGTATAATTCACCCCTCCACTTT.

The chain employs TRBV12-5 and TRBJ1-2; D remains unclear. Between the trimmed V and J ends, which lost 3 bases and 4 bases, there was a span of 9 bases. The CDR3 is 13 residues long. Germline V gene lookup returns CDR1 LGHNT and CDR2 FRNRAP. In nucleotides, the CDR3 is TGTGCTAGTGGTTTCGGGAGCCTCTATGGCTACACCTTC. Its translation is CASGFGSLYGYTF.

The chain has TRBV24-1 and TRBJ1-5; D is perhaps TRBD1 (6 bases). V was shortened by 6 bases and J by 6 bases, with 11 bases between the two germline ends. The CDR3 is 13 amino acids. The germline V gene has CDR1 KGHDR and CDR2 SFDVKD. CDR3 in amino acids: CATSSRGIQPQHF. The CDR3 DNA sequence: TGTGCCACCAGTTCCAGGGGCATTCAGCCCCAGCATTTT.

This clone showed up just once. The rearrangement joins TRBV9 to TRBJ1-6; 7 bases match TRBD1. Trimming took 0 bases from V and 6 from J; bases not matched to a gene: 3. Germline CDR1 and CDR2: SGDLS and YYNGEE. The CDR3 loop spans 15 amino acids. CDR3 DNA: TGTGCCAGCAGCGTAGAGGGGGCCCCTAATTCACCCCTCCACTTT. It encodes CASSVEGAPNSPLHF.

V is TRBV10-2 and J is TRBJ1-1; 7 positions agree with TRBD1. Germline CDR1 reads WSHSY; CDR2 reads SAAADI. The CDR3 runs to 15 residues. V lost 8 bases to trimming and J lost 0 bases; unmatched junction nucleotides: 9. CDR3 protein: CASGYTGAMNTEAFF. DNA of the CDR3: TGCGCCAGCGGTTATACAGGGGCCATGAACACTGAAGCTTTCTTT.

V is TRBV4-1 and J is TRBJ1-2, with 10 bases fitting TRBD1. The V and J ends lost 1 base and 4 bases, in that order; junction bases with no gene match: 6. The CDR3 length is 16 residues. Per the germline V gene, CDR1 is MGHRA and CDR2 is YSYEKL. CDR3 amino acids: CASSQVPGQGSYGYTF. The CDR3 DNA follows: TGCGCCAGCAGCCAAGTTCCGGGACAGGGGTCCTATGGCTACACCTTC.

Turning to this clone: This CDR3 is also generated by other DNA sequences in the sample. In nucleotides, the CDR3 is TGTGCCAGCAGCGTAACTAGCGGCTCCTACAATGAGCAGTTCTTC. This encodes CASSVTSGSYNEQFF. The V call is TRBV9, the J call TRBJ2-1; 8 bases are a match to TRBD2. In germline, CDR1 is SGDLS, CDR2 YYNGEE. CDR3 length: 15 amino acids. The trim removed 1 base at V and 0 bases at J, leaving 0 bases unmatched.

This clone was observed a single time. The chain couples TRBV28 to TRBJ1-6; D might be TRBD1 (5 bases). V lost 2 bases and J lost 9, with 14 bases in between. CDR1 MDHEN and CDR2 SYDVKM come from the germline V gene. The CDR3 contains 15 residues. CDR3 in amino acids: CASSLGAQGFSPLHF. CDR3 DNA sequence: TGTGCCAGCAGTTTAGGGGCACAAGGCTTTTCACCCCTCCACTTT.

This clone appeared once. The V and J genes are TRBV6-5 and TRBJ2-3; D possibly corresponds to TRBD2 (6 bases). From germline, CDR1 is MNHEY and CDR2 SVGAGI. This CDR3 region has 15 residues. Deletions cut 8 bases from V and 1 base from J, with 16 bases between. The CDR3 reads CASLSGGAGTDTQYF. In nucleotides, the CDR3 is TGTGCCAGCCTGTCAGGAGGGGCCGGCACAGATACGCAGTATTTT.